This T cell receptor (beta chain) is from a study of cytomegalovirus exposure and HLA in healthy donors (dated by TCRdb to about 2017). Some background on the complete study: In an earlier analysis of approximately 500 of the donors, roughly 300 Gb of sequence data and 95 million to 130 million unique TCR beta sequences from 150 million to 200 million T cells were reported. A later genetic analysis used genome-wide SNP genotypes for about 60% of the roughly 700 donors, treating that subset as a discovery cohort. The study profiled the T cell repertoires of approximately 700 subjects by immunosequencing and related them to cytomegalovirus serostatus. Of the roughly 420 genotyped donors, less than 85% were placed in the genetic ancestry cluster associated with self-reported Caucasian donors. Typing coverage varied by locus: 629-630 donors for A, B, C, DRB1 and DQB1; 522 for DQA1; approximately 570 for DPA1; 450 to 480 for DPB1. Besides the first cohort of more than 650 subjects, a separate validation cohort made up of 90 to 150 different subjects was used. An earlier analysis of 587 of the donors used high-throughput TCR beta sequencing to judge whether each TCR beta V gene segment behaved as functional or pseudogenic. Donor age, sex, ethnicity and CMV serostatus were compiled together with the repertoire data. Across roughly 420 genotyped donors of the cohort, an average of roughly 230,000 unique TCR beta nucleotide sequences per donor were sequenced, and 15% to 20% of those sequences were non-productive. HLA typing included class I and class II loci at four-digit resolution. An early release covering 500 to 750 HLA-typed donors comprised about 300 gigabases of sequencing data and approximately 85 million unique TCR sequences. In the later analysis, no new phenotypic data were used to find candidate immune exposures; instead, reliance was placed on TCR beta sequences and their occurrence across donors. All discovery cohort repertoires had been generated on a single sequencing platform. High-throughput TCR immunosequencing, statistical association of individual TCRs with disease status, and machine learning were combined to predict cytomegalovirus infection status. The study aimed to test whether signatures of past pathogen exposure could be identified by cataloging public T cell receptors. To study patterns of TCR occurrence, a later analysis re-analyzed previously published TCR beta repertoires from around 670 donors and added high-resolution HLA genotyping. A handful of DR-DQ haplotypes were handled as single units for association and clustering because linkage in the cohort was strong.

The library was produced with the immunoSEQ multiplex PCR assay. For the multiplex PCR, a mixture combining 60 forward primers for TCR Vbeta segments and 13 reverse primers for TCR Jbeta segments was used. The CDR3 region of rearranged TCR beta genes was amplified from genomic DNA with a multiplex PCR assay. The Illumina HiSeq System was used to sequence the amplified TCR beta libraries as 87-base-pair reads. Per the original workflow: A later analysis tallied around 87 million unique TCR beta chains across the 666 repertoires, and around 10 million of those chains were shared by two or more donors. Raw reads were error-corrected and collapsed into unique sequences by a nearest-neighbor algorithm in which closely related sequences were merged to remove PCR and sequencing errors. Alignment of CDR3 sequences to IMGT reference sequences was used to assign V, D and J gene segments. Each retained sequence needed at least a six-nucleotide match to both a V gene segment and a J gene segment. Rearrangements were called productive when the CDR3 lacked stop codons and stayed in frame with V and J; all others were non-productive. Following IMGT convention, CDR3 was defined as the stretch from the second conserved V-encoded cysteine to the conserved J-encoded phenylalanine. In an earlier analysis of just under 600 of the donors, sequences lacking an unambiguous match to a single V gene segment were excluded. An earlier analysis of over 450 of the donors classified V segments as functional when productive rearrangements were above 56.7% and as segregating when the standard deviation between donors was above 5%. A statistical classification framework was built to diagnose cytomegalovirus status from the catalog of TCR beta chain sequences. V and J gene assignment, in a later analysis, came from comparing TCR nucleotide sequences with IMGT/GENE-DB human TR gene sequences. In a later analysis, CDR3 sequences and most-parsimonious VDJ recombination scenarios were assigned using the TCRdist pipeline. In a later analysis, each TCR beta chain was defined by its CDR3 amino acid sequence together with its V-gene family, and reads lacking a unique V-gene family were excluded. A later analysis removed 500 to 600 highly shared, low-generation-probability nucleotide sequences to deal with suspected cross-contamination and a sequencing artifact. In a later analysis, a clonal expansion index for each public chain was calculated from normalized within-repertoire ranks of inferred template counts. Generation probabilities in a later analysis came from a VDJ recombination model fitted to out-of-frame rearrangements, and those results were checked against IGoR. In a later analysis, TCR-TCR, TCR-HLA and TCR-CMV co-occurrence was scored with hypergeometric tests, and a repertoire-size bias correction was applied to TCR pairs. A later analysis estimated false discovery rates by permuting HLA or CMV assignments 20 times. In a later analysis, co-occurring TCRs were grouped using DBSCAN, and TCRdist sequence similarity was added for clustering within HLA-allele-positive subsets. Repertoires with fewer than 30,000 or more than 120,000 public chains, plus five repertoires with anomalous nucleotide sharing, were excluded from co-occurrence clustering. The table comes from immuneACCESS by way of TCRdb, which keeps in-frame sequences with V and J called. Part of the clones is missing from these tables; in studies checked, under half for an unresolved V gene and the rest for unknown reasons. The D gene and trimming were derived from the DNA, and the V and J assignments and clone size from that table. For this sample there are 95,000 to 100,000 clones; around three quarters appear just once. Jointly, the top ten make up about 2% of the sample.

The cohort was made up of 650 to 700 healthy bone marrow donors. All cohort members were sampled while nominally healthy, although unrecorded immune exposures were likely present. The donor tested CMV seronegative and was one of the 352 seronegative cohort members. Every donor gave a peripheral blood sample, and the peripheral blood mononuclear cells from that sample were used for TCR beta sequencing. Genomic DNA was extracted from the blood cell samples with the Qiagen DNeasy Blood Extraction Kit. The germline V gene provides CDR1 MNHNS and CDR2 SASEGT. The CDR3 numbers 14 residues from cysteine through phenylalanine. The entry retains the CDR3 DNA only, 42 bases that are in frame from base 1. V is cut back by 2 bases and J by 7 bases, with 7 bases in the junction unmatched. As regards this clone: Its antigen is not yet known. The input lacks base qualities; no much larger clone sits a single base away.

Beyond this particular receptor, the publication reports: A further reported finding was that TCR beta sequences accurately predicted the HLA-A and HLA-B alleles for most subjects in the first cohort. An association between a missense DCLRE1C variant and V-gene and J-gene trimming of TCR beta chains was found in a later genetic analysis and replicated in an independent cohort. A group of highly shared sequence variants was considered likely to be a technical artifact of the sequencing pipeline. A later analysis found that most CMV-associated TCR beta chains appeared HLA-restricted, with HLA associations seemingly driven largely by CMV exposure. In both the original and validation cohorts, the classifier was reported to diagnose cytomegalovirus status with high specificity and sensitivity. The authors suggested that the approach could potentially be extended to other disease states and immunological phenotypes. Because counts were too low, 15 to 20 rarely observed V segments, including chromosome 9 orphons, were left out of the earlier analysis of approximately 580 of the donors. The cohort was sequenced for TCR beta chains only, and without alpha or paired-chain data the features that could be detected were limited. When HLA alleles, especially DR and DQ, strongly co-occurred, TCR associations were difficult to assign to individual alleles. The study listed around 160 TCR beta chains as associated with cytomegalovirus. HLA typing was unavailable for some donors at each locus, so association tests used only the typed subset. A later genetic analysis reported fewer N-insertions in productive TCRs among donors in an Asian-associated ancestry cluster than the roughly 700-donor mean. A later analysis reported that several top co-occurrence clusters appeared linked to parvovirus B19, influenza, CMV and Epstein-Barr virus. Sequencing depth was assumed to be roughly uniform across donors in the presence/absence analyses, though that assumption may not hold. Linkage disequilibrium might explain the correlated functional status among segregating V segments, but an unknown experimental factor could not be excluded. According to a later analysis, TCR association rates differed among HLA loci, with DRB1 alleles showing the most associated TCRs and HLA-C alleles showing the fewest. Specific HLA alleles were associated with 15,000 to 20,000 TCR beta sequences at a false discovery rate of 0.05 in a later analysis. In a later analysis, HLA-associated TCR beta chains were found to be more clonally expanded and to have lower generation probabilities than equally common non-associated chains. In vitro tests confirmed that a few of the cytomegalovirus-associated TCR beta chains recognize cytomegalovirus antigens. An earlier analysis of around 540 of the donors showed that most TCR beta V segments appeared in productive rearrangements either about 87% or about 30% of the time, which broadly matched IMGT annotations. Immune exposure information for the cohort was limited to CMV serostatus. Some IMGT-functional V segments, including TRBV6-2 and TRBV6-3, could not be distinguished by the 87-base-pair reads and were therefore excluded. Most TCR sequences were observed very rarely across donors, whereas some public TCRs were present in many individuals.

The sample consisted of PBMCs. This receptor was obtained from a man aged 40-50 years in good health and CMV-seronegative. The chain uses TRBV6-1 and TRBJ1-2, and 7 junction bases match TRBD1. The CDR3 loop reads CASSERVRTGGYTF. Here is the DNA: TGTGCCAGCAGTGAAAGGGTCAGGACAGGTGGCTACACCTTC.